A single sample is the source of the 7 T cell receptor beta chains below, sequenced in a study of cytomegalovirus exposure and HLA in healthy donors. PCR employed 60 Vbeta and 13 Jbeta primers. TCRdb keeps only in-frame clones here, not all; method: immunoSEQ multiplex PCR. The profile shows about 100,000 clones, about 79% of them singletons. Sequenced input: PBMCs. All receptors derive from a man in his 60s in good health and CMV-seropositive.

This chain uses TRBV28 with TRBJ1-2, with TRBD1 identical over 10 bases. CDR1 and CDR2 (germline): MDHEN, SYDVKM. Trimming removed 6 bases from V and 3 bases from J; junction bases left unmatched: 7. The CDR3 length is 15 residues. The CDR3 region has the DNA TGTGCCAGCAGACAGGACAGGGGGGGGTACTATGGCTACACCTTC. Its protein is CASRQDRGGYYGYTF.

V and J are TRBV11-2 and TRBJ1-1; D is perhaps TRBD1 (5 bases). CDR3 length: 13 amino acids. The V gene's germline CDR1 is SGHAT and CDR2 FQNNGV. The ends were cut back, 5 bases at V and 4 bases at J, with 11 bases in the middle. The chain's CDR3 is CASSPGHSTEAFF. The CDR3 DNA follows: TGTGCCAGCAGCCCTGGACACTCCACTGAAGCTTTCTTT.

The rearrangement joins TRBV15 to TRBJ1-4; no firm D call. The V gene's germline CDR1 is LNHNV and CDR2 YYDKDF (reference sequence). V was clipped by 0 bases and J by 0 bases, with 5 bases between them. There are 15 residues in the CDR3. This CDR3 reads CATSRESATNEKLFF. The DNA for the CDR3 is TGTGCCACCAGCAGAGAGTCGGCAACTAATGAAAAACTGTTTTTT.

The chain is built from TRBV6-5 and TRBJ2-3; 11 nucleotides agree with TRBD2. The CDR3 consists of 15 residues. Germline V CDR1 and CDR2: MNHEY, SVGAGI. The V and J ends lost 7 bases and 7 bases, in that order; junction bases with no gene match: 10. In nucleotides, the CDR3 is TGTGCCAGCACCCGACTAGCGGGGATTGGGAATACGCAGTATTTT. As protein: CASTRLAGIGNTQYF.

The gene calls are TRBV7-9 and TRBJ1-2, with a possible D match to TRBD1 (6 bases). The V gene's germline CDR1 is SEHNR and CDR2 FQNEAQ (reference sequence). CDR3 length: 15 residues. Trimming left V 0 bases short and J 4 bases short, with 12 bases between. The CDR3 loop reads CASSLAGQQGYGYTF. CDR3 DNA: TGTGCCAGCAGCTTAGCTGGACAGCAGGGCTATGGCTACACCTTC. The whole variable domain, remainder taken from reference TRBV7-9 and TRBJ1-2, is DTGVSQNPRHKITKRGQNVTFRCDPISEHNRLYWYRQTLGQGPEFLTYFQNEAQLEKSRLLSDRFSAERPKGSFSTLEIQRTEQGDSAMYLCASSLAGQQGYGYTFGSGTRLTVV.

This clone is deemed large. V is TRBV19 and J is TRBJ2-3, with 11 bases identical to TRBD2. J was trimmed by 4 bases and V by 4 bases; bases with no gene match: 4. Germline loops: CDR1 LNHDA, CDR2 SQIVND (reference sequence). The CDR3 has 15 amino acids. The CDR3, as DNA: TGTGCCAGTAGTAGAACTAGCGGGGGATCAGATACGCAGTATTTT. Its protein is CASSRTSGGSDTQYF.

V and J are TRBV7-9 and TRBJ2-3; tentatively, D is TRBD2 (6 bases). Trimming removed 5 bases at V and 5 bases at J, with 17 bases between. Germline CDR1 and CDR2: SEHNR and FQNEAQ (reference sequence). The CDR3 length is 15 residues. DNA of the CDR3: TGTGCCAGCAGCCCGGGGGTCCTAGCCCTAGATACGCAGTATTTT. It is translated as CASSPGVLALDTQYF.